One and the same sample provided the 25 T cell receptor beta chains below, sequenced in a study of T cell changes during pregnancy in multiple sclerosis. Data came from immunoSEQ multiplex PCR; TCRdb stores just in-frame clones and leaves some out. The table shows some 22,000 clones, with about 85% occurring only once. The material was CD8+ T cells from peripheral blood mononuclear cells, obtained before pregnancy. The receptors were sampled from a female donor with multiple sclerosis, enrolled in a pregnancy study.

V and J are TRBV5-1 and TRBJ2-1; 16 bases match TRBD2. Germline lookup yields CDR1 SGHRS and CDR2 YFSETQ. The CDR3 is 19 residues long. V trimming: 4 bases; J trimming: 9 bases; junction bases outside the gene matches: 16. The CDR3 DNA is TGCGCCAGCAGCCTGGCGGGACTAGCGGGAGGGCCGGTACAGGTTGAGCAGTTCTTC. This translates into CASSLAGLAGGPVQVEQFF.

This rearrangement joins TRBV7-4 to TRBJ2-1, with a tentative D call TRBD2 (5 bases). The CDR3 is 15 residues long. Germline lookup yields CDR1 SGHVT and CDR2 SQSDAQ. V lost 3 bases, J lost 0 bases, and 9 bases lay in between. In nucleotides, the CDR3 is TGTGCCAGCAGCTTTCCGGGAAGCTCCTACAATGAGCAGTTCTTC. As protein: CASSFPGSSYNEQFF. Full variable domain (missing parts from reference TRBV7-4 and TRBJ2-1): GAGVSQSPRYKVAKRGRDVALRCDSISGHVTLYWYRQTLGQGSEVLTYSQSDAQRDKSGRPSGRFSAERPERSVSTLKIQRTEQGDSAVYLCASSFPGSSYNEQFFGPGTRLTVL.

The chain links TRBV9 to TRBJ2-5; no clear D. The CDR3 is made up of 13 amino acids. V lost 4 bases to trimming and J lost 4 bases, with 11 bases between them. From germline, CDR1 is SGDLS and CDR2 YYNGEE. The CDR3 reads CASSRDERETQYF. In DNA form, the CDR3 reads TGTGCCAGCAGCCGCGATGAAAGAGAGACCCAGTACTTC.

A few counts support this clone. The CDR3, as DNA: TGCAGCGTCTCGGGGCCTAGCGTCTCCTACGAGCAGTACTTC. As protein: CSVSGPSVSYEQYF. J is TRBJ2-7 and V is TRBV29-1, with D possibly matching TRBD2 (6 bases). The CDR3 spans 14 residues. Germline V lookup: CDR1 SQVTM, CDR2 ANQGSEA. The V end lost 6 bases, the J end lost 0 bases, and 15 bases lay between the germline ends.

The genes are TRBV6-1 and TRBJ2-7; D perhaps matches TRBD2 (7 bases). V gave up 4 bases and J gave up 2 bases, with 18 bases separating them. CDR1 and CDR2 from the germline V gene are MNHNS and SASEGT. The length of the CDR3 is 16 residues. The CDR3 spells CASSALLRGAAYEQYF. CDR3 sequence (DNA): TGTGCCAGCAGTGCCCTACTTCGGGGGGCGGCCTACGAGCAGTACTTC.

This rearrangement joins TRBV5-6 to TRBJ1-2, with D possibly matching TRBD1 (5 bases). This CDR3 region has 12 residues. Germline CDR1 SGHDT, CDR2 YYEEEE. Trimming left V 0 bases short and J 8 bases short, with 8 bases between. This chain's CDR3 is CASSLEGLGYTF. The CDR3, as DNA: TGTGCCAGCAGCTTGGAGGGGCTAGGCTACACCTTC.

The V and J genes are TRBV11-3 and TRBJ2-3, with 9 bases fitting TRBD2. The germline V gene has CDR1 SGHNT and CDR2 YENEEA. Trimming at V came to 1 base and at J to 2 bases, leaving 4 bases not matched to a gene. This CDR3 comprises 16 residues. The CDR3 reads CASSLGTSVTTDTQYF. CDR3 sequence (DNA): TGTGCCAGCAGCTTAGGGACTAGCGTAACCACAGATACGCAGTATTTT. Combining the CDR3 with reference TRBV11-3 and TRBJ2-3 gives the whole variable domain EAGVVQSPRYKIIEKKQPVAFWCNPISGHNTLYWYLQNLGQGPELLIRYENEEAVDDSQLPKDRFSAERLKGVDSTLKIQPAELGDSAVYLCASSLGTSVTTDTQYFGPGTRLTVL.

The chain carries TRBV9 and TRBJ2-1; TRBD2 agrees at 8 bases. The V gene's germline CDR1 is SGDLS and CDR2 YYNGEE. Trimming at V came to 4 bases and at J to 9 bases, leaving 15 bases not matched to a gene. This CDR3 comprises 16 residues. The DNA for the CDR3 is TGTGCCAGCAGCCCCTCCGGGACTAGAGTCCCCCCTGAGCAGTTCTTC. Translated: CASSPSGTRVPPEQFF.

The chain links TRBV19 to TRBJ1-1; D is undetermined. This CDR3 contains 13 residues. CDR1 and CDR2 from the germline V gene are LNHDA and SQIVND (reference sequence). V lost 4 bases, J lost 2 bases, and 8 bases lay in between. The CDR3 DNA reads TGTGCCAGTAGTACCCTTCTAAACACTGAAGCTTTCTTT. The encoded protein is CASSTLLNTEAFF.

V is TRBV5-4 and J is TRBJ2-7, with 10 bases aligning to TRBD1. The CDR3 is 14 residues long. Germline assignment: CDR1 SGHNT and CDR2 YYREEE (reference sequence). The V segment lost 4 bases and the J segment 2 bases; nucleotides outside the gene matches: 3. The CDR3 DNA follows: TGTGCCAGCAGCCCCGGGACAGGGGCCTACGAGCAGTACTTC. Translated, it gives CASSPGTGAYEQYF.

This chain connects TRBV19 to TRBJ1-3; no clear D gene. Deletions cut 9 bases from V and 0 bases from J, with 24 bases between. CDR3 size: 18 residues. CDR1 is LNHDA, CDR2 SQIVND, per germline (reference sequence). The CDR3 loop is CASRLGGILDHSGNTIYF. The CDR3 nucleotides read TGTGCCAGCAGACTAGGCGGGATTCTGGACCACTCTGGAAACACCATATATTTT.

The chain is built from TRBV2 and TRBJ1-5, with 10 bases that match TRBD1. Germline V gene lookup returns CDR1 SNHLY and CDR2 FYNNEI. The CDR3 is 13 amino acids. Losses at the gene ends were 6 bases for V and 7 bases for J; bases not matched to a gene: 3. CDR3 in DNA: TGTGCCAGCAGAGACAGGGGGCGGCAGCCCCAGCATTTT. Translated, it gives CASRDRGRQPQHF.

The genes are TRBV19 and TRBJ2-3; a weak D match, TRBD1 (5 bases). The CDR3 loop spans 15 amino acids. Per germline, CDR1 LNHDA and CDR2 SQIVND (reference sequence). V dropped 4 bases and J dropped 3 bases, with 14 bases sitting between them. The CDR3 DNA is TGTGCCAGTAGTAAACAGGATGGGTGGACAGATACGCAGTATTTT. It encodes CASSKQDGWTDTQYF. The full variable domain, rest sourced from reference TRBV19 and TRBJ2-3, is DGGITQSPKYLFRKEGQNVTLSCEQNLNHDAMYWYRQDPGQGLRLIYYSQIVNDFQKGDIAEGYSVSREKKESFPLTVTSAQKNPTAFYLCASSKQDGWTDTQYFGPGTRLTVL.

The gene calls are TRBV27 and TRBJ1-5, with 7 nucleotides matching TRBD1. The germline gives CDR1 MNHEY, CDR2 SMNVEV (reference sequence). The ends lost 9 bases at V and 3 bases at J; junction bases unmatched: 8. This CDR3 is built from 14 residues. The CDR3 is CASRPGQYNQPQHF. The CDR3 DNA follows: TGTGCCAGTCGACCGGGACAGTACAATCAGCCCCAGCATTTT.

In DNA, the CDR3 is TGTGCCAGTAGCCTGACAGTTCTCTACGAGCAGTACTTC. Translation: CASSLTVLYEQYF. The chain joins TRBV19 to TRBJ2-7, with a weak D call TRBD1 (5 bases). The CDR3 is 13 amino acids. CDR1 is LNHDA, CDR2 SQIVND, per germline (reference sequence). Trimming cost V 6 bases and J 3 bases, with 12 bases left between them.

The CDR3 protein is CAISESGVYRDEKLFF. CDR3 nucleotide sequence: TGTGCCATCAGTGAGTCTGGGGTGTACAGGGACGAAAAACTGTTTTTT. The chain is built from TRBV10-3 and TRBJ1-4, with a weak D call TRBD1 (6 bases). Germline V gene lookup returns CDR1 ENHRY and CDR2 SYGVKD. V lost 0 bases and J lost 8, with 16 bases in between. CDR3 length equals 16 residues.

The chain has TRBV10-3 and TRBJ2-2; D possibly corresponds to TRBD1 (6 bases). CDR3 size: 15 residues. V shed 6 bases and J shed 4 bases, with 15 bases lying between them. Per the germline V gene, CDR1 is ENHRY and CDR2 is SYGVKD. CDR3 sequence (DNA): TGTGCCATCAGAGGACTGGACAGCCTCACCGGGGAGCTGTTTTTT. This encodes CAIRGLDSLTGELFF.

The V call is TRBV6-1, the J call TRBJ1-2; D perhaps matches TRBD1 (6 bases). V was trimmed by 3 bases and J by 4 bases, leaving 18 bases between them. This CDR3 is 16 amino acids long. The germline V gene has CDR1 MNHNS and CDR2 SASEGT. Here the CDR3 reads CASSEGALPSIYGYTF. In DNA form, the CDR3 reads TGTGCCAGCAGTGAGGGGGCGCTACCGAGCATCTATGGCTACACCTTC.

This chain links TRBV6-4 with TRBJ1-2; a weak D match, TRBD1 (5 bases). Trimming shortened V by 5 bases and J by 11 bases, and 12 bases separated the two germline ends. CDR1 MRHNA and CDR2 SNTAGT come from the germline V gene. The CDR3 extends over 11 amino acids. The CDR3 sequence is CASSIGTSYTF. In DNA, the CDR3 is TGTGCCAGCAGTATCGGGACTTCTTACACCTTC.

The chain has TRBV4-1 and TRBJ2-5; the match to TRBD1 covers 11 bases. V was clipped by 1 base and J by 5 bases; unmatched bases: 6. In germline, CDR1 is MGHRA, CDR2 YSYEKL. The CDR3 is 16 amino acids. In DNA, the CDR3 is TGCGCCAGCAGCCAAGGTGGACAGGGGGCTTGGGAGACCCAGTACTTC. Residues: CASSQGGQGAWETQYF.

For the CDR3, the DNA is TGTGCCAGCTCTTTGGGGGGTCGGGACACTGAAGCTTTCTTT. It yields the protein CASSLGGRDTEAFF. The chain couples TRBV27 to TRBJ1-1; possible D gene TRBD1, 5 bases. V lost 8 bases and J lost 3, with 16 bases in between. Germline V gene lookup returns CDR1 MNHEY and CDR2 SMNVEV (reference sequence). The CDR3 totals 14 residues.

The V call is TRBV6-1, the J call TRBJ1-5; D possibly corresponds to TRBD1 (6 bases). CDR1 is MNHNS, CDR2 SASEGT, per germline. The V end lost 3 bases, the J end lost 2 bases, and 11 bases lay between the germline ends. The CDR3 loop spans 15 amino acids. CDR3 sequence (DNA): TGTGCCAGCAGTGATGACAGGAGAGGCAATCAGCCCCAGCATTTT. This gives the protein CASSDDRRGNQPQHF.

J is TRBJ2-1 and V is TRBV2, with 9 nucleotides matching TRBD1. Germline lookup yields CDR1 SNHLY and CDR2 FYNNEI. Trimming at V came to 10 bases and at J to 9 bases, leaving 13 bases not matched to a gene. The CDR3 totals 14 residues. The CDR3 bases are TGTGCCACGCGGGACAGGGAGCCGATCGGTGAGCAGTTCTTC. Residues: CATRDREPIGEQFF. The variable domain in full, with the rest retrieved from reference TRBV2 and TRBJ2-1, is EPEVTQTPSHQVTQMGQEVILRCVPISNHLYFYWYRQILGQKVEFLVSFYNNEISEKSEIFDDQFSVERPDGSNFTLKIRSTKLEDSAMYFCATRDREPIGEQFFGPGTRLTVL.

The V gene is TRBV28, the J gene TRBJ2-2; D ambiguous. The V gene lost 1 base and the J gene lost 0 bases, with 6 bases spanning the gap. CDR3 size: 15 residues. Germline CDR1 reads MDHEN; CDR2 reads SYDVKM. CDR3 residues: CASSLFRANTGELFF. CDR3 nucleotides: TGTGCCAGCAGTTTATTTCGGGCGAACACCGGGGAGCTGTTTTTT.

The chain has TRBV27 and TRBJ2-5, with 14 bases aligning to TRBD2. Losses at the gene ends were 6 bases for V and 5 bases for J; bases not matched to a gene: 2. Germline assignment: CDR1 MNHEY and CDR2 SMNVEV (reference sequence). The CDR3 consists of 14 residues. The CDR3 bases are TGTGCCAGCAGGGGACTAGCGGGAGCGGAGACCCAGTACTTC. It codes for CASRGLAGAETQYF.